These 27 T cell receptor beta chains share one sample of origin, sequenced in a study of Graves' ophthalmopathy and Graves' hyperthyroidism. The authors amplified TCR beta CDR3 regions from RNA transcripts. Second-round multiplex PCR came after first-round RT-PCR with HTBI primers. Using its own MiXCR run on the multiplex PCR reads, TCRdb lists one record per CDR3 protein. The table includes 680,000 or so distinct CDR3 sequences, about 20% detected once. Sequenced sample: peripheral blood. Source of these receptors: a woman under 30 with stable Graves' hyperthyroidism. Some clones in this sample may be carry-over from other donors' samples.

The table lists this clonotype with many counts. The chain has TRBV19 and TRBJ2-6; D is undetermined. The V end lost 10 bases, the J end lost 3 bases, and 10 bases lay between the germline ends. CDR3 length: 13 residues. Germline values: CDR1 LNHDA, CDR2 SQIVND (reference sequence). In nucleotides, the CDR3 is TGTGCCATTGGTCGTGGTGGGGCCAACGTCCTGACTTTC. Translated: CAIGRGGANVLTF.

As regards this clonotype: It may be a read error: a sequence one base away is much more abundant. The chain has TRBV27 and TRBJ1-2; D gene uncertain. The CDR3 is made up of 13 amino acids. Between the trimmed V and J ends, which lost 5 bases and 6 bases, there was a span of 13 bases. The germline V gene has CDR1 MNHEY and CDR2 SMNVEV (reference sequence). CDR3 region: CASSTPGKDGYTF. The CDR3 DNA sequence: TGTGCCAGCAGTACCCCCGGGAAGGATGGCTACACCTTC.

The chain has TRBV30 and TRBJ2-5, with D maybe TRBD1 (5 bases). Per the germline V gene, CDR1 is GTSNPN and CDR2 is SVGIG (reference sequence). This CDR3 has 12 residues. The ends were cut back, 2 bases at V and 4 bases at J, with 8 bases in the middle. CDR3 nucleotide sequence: TGTGCCTGGAGTAAGGGGCTAGAGACCCAGTACTTC. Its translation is CAWSKGLETQYF.

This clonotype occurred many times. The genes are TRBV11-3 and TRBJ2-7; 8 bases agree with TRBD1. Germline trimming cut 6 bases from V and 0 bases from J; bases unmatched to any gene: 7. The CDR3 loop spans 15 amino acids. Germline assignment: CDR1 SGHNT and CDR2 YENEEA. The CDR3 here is CASSPGGTGSYEQYF. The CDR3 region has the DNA TGTGCCAGCAGTCCAGGAGGGACAGGCTCCTACGAGCAGTACTTC.

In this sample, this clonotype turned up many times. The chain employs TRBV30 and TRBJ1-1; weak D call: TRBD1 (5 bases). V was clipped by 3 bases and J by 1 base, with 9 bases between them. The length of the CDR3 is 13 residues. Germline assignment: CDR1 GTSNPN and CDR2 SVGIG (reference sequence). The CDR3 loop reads CAWSGDGNTEAFF. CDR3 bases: TGTGCCTGGAGCGGGGACGGGAACACTGAAGCTTTCTTT.

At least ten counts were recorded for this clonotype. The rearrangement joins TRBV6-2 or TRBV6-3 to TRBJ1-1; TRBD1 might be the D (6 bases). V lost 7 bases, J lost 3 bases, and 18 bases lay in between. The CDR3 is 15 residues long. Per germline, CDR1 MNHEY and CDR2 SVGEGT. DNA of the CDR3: TGTGCCAGCACCCCGAGGACAGTAATTTACACTGAAGCTTTCTTT. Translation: CASTPRTVIYTEAFF.

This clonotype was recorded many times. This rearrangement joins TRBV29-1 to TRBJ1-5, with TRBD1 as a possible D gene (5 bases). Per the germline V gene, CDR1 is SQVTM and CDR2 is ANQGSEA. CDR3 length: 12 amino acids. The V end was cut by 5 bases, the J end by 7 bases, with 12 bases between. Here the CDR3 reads CSVQGVGQPQHF. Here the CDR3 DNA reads TGCAGCGTTCAGGGAGTCGGACAGCCCCAGCATTTT.

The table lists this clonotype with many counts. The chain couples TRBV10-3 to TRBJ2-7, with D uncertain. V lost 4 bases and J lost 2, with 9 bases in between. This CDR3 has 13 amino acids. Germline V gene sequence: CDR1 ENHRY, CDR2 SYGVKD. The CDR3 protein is CAISGKGTYEQYF. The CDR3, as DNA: TGTGCCATCAGTGGAAAGGGAACCTACGAGCAGTACTTC.

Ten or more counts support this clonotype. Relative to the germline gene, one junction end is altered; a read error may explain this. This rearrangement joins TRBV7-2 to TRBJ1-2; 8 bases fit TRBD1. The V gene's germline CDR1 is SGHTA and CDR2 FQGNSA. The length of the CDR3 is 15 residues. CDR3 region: CASSPKGGTGYGCTF. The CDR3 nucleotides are TGTGCCAGCAGCCCTAAGGGGGGGACAGGCTATGGCTGCACCTTC.

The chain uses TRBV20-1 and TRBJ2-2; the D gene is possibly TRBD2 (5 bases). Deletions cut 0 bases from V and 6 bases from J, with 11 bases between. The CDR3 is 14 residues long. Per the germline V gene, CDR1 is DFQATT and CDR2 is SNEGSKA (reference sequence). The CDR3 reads CSARDLAEPGELFF. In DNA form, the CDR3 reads TGCAGTGCTAGAGATCTAGCTGAACCCGGGGAGCTGTTTTTT.

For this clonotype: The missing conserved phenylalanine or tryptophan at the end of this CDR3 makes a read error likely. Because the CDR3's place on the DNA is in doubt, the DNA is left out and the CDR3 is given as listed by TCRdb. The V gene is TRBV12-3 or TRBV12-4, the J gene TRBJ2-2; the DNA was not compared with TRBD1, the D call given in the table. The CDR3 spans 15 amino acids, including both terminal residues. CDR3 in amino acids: CASSSGQGDTGELWL.

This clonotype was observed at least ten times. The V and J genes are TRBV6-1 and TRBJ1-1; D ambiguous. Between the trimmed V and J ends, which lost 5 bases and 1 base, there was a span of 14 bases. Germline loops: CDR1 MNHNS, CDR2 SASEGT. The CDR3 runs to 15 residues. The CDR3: CASSKYRDPNTEAFF. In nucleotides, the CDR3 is TGTGCCAGCAGTAAATACCGGGATCCGAACACTGAAGCTTTCTTT.

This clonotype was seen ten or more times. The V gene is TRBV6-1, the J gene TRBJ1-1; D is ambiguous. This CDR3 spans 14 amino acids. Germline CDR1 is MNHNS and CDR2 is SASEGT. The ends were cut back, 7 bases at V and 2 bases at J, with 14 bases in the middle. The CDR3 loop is CASNLAAVNTEAFF. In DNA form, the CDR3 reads TGTGCCAGCAACCTTGCAGCGGTAAACACTGAAGCTTTCTTT.

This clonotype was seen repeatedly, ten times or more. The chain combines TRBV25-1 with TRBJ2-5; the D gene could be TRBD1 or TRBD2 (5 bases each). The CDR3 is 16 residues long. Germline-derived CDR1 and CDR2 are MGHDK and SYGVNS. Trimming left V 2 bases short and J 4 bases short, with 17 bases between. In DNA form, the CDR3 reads TGTGCCAGCAGTGAAGCGGGCCAGGGTGGTGGAGAGACCCAGTACTTC. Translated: CASSEAGQGGGETQYF.

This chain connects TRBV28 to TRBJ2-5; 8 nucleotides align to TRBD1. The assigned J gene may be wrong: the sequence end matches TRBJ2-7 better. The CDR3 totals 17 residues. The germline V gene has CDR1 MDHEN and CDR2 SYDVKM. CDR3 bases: TGTGCCAGCAGTTCCCTTGGGGGTACAGGGGGATCCTACGAGCAGTACTTC. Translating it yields CASSSLGGTGGSYEQYF.

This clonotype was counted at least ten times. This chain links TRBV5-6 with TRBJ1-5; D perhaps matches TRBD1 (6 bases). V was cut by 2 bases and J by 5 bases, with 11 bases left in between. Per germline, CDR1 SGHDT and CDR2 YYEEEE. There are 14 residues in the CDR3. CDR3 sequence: CASSLYRVDQPQHF. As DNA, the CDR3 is TGTGCCAGCAGCTTATACAGGGTCGATCAGCCCCAGCATTTT.

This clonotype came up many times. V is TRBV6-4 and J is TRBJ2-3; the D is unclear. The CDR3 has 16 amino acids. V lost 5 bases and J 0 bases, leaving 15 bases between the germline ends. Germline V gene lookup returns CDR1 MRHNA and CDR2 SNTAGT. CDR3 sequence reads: CASSTRSSGSTDTQYF. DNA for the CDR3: TGTGCCAGCAGTACGCGATCATCCGGGAGCACAGATACGCAGTATTTT.

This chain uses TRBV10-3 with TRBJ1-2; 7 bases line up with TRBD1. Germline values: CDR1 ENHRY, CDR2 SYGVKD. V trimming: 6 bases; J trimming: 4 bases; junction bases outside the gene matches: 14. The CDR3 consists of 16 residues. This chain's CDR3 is CAISRDRDVIPYGYTF. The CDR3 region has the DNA TGTGCCATCAGCCGAGACAGGGACGTAATCCCCTATGGCTACACCTTC.

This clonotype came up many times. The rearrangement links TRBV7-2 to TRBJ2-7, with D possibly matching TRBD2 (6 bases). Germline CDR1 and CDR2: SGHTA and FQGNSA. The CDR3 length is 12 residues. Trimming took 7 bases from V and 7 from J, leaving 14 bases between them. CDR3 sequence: CASTWGDMEQYF. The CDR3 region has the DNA TGTGCCAGCACCTGGGGGGATATGGAGCAGTACTTC.

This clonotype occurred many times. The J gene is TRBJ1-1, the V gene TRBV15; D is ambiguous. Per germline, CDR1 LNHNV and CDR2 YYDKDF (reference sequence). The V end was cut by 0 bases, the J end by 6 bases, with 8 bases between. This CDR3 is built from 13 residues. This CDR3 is CATSRDGKAEAFF. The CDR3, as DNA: TGTGCCACCAGCAGAGATGGGAAGGCTGAAGCTTTCTTT.

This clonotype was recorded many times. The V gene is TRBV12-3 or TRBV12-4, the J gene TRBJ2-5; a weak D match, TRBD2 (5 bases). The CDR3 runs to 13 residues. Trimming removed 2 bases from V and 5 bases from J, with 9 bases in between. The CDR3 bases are TGTGCCAGCAGTTTAACACCGGGGGAGACCCAGTACTTC. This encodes CASSLTPGETQYF.

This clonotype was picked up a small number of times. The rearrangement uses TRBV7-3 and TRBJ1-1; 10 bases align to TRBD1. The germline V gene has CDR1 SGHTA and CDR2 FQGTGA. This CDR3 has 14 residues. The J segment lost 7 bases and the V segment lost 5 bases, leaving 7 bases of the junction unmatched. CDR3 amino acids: CASSPGQGNGEAFF. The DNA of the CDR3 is TGTGCCAGCAGCCCGGGACAGGGGAATGGTGAAGCTTTCTTT.

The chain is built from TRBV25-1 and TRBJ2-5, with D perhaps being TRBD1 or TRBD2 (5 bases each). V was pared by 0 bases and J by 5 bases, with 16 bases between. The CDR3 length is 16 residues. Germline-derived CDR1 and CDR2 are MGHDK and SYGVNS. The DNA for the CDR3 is TGTGCCAGCAGTGAATATATGGGGGTAACACAGGAGACCCAGTACTTC. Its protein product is CASSEYMGVTQETQYF.

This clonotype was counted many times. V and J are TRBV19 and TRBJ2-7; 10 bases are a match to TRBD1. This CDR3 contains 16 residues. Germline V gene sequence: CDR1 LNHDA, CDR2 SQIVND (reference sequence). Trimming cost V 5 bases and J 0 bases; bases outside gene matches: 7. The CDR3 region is CASSPFGQGVSYEQYF. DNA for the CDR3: TGTGCCAGTAGTCCATTCGGACAGGGGGTCTCCTACGAGCAGTACTTC.

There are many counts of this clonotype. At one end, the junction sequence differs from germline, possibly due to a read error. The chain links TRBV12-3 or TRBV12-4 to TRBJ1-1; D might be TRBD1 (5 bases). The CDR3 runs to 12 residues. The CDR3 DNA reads TGTGCCAGCACTATCTGGGGGACTGAAGCTTCCTTT. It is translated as CASTIWGTEASF.

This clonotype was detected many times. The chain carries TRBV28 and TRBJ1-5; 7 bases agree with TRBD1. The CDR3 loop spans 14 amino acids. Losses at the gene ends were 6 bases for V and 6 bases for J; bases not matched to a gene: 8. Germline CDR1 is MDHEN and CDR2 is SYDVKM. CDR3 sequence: CASSQGTVGQPQHF. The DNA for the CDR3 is TGTGCCAGCAGCCAAGGGACAGTAGGTCAGCCCCAGCATTTT.

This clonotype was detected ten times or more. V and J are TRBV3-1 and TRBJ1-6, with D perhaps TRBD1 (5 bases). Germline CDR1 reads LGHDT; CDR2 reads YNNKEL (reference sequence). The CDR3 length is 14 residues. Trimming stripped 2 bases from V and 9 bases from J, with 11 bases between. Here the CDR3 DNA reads TGTGCCAGCAGCCAAAAGGGGCCCATTTCACCCCTCCACTTT. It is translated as CASSQKGPISPLHF.